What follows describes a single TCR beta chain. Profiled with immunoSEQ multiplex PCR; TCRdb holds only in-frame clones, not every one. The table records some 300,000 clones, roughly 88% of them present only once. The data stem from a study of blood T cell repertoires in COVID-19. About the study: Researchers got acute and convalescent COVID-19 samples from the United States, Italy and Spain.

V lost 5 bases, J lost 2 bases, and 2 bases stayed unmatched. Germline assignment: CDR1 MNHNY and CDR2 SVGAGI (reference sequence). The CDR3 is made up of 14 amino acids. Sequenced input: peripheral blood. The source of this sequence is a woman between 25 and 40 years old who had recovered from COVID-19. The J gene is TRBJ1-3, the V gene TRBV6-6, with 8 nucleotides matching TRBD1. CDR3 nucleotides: TGTGCCAGCAGTCAACAGGGGGCTGGAAACACCATATATTTT. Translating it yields CASSQQGAGNTIYF.